This is a list of T cell receptor beta chains from one sample in a study of T cells after yellow fever vaccination. A single record per CDR3 protein comes from TCRdb applying MiXCR to the 5' RACE reads. The data hold approximately 250,000 distinct CDR3 sequences, with 5.2% observed a single time. Source: CD4+ T cells sorted from PBMCs, taken on the day of the yellow fever booster vaccination. These receptors all stem from a man between 18 and 29 years old who received the YFV17D yellow fever vaccine. Each CDR3 is given with its conserved first and last residue. Each record gives: J gene, D gene, V gene, clone size, CDR3 protein, CDR3 DNA. D genes are given only for firm matches. Clone size, where shown, is once, few, many, or a class for clones that have expanded.

>TRBJ2-1|TRBD1|TRBV24-1|many
CATSETGTGSFDEQFF
TGTGCCACCAGTGAAACGGGGACAGGGAGTTTCGATGAGCAGTTCTTC
>TRBJ1-2|-|TRBV18|many
CASSPQENYGYTF
TGTGCCAGCTCACCCCAGGAAAACTATGGCTACACCTTC
>TRBJ2-5|-|TRBV11-2|many
CASSLGLRETQYF
TGTGCCAGCAGCCTCGGCCTGAGGGAGACCCAGTACTTC
>TRBJ1-6|-|TRBV5-1|few
CASSFEGVYNSPLHF
TGCGCCAGCAGCTTCGAAGGAGTCTATAATTCACCCCTCCACTTT
>TRBJ2-1|-|TRBV7-2|few
CASSLATPLNEQFF
TGTGCCAGCAGCTTAGCAACCCCACTAAATGAGCAGTTCTTC
>TRBJ1-2|-|TRBV5-5|few
CASTEGPLSNYGYTF
TGTGCCAGCACCGAGGGGCCGTTATCTAACTATGGCTACACCTTC
>TRBJ1-2|-|TRBV7-9|few
CASSLENPLYGYTF
TGTGCCAGCAGCTTAGAGAACCCTCTCTATGGCTACACCTTC
>TRBJ2-2|TRBD2|TRBV4-1|many
CASSQGLAHHTGELFF
TGCGCCAGCAGCCAAGGACTAGCTCACCACACCGGGGAGCTGTTTTTT
>TRBJ1-3|-|TRBV6-5|-
CASSYQGYNSGNTIYF
TGTGCCAGCAGTTACCAGGGCTACAACTCTGGAAACACCATATATTTT
>TRBJ1-1|-|TRBV30|-
CAWSVRGRLNTEAFF
TGTGCCTGGAGTGTACGCGGACGGCTGAACACTGAAGCTTTCTTT
>TRBJ1-6|-|TRBV20-1|-
CSARQESSYNSPLHF
TGCAGTGCTAGACAGGAGAGCTCCTATAATTCACCCCTCCACTTT
>TRBJ1-5|-|TRBV6-2/TRBV6-3|many
CASSYSEGSVQHF
TGTGCCAGCAGTTACTCGGAAGGGAGTGTCCAGCATTTT
>TRBJ2-3|-|TRBV14|-
CASSQQGPWDTQYF
TGTGCCAGCAGCCAACAGGGACCCTGGGATACGCAGTATTTT
>TRBJ2-5|TRBD1|TRBV12-3/TRBV12-4|-
CASSLDRATETQYF
TGTGCCAGCAGTTTGGACAGGGCGACCGAGACCCAGTACTTC
>TRBJ2-7|-|TRBV6-1|few
CASSRTPVSYEQYF
TGTGCCAGCAGTCGGACGCCTGTCTCCTACGAGCAGTACTTC
>TRBJ2-5|TRBD2|TRBV20-1|few
CSAPRGGTETQYF
TGCAGTGCTCCTCGGGGGGGTACAGAGACCCAGTACTTC
>TRBJ2-5|-|TRBV11-3|-
CASSLGDNELQETQYF
TGTGCCAGCAGCTTAGGGGACAACGAACTCCAAGAGACCCAGTACTTC
>TRBJ2-2|-|TRBV10-1|few
CASSESRLAYTGELFF
TGCGCCAGCAGTGAATCCCGGCTAGCCTACACCGGGGAGCTGTTTTTT
>TRBJ1-6|-|TRBV20-1|few
CSAQPTGTYSPLHF
TGCAGTGCTCAACCCACAGGGACGTATTCACCCCTCCACTTT
>TRBJ2-2|-|TRBV12-3/TRBV12-4|-
CASTSAGVTGELFFF
-
>TRBJ1-3|-|TRBV20-1|few
CSAPSSSGNTIYF
TGCAGTGCCCCTTCCTCCTCTGGAAACACCATATATTTT
>TRBJ1-6|-|TRBV9|-
CASSVGVDNSPLHF
TGTGCCAGCAGCGTAGGAGTGGATAATTCACCCCTCCACTTT
>TRBJ1-1|-|TRBV21-1|many
CASSKEKGPWTEAFF
TGTGCCAGCAGCAAAGAGAAGGGTCCGTGGACTGAAGCTTTCTTT
>TRBJ1-1|TRBD1|TRBV7-9|-
CASSPRQGSLEATEAFF
TGTGCCAGCAGCCCTCGACAGGGGAGCTTAGAGGCCACTGAAGCTTTCTTT
>TRBJ2-5|TRBD1|TRBV15|few
CATSRQGAFQETQYF
TGTGCCACCAGTAGACAGGGGGCGTTCCAAGAGACCCAGTACTTC
>TRBJ2-3|-|TRBV9|many
CASSPYTGRTDTQYF
TGTGCCAGCAGCCCATACACAGGGAGGACAGATACGCAGTATTTT
>TRBJ2-1|TRBD1|TRBV29-1|few
CSVEDHGQGRNEQFF
TGCAGCGTTGAGGATCACGGACAGGGGAGGAATGAGCAGTTCTTC
>TRBJ2-3|-|TRBV12-3/TRBV12-4|many
CASSLPSTDTQYF
TGTGCCAGCAGTTTGCCTAGCACAGATACGCAGTATTTT
>TRBJ1-2|-|TRBV12-3/TRBV12-4|many
CASSSGIYGYTF
TGTGCCAGCAGTTCCGGGATCTATGGCTACACCTTC
>TRBJ1-1|-|TRBV4-3|many
CASSQERELEAFF
TGCGCCAGCAGCCAAGAAAGGGAACTTGAAGCTTTCTTT
>TRBJ1-5|-|TRBV5-1|-
CASSLAGQRNQPQHF
TGCGCCAGCAGCTTGGCCGGACAGCGCAATCAGCCCCAGCATTTT
>TRBJ2-1|-|TRBV19|many
CASTPGRAGSYNEQFF
TGTGCCAGTACCCCGGGCCGGGCGGGCTCCTACAATGAGCAGTTCTTC
>TRBJ2-5|-|TRBV5-1|many
CASSLGSRETQYF
TGCGCCAGCAGCTTAGGAAGCCGGGAGACCCAGTACTTC
>TRBJ2-7|TRBD1|TRBV19|-
CASSTGTEGAYEQYF
TGTGCCAGTAGTACGGGGACAGAGGGGGCCTACGAGCAGTACTTC
>TRBJ2-7|TRBD1|TRBV18|few
CASSPLGQVTYEQYF
TGTGCCAGCTCCCCACTGGGACAGGTCACCTACGAGCAGTACTTC
>TRBJ2-3|-|TRBV9|few
CASSVGGTYRDTQYF
TGTGCCAGCAGCGTAGGTGGCACCTACAGAGATACGCAGTATTTT
>TRBJ2-2|-|TRBV4-3|few
CASSKERGTGELFF
TGCGCCAGCAGCAAAGAAAGGGGCACCGGGGAGCTGTTTTTT
>TRBJ2-1|-|TRBV25-1|few
CASSDLKPYNEQFF
TGTGCCAGCAGTGATCTAAAGCCCTACAATGAGCAGTTCTTC
>TRBJ2-1|TRBD1|TRBV7-2|-
CASSQGQYNEQFF
TGTGCCAGCAGCCAGGGACAGTACAATGAGCAGTTCTTC
>TRBJ1-3|-|TRBV6-6|-
CASRGGDGYSGNTIYF
TGTGCCAGCAGAGGGGGAGACGGTTACTCTGGAAACACCATATATTTT
>TRBJ1-1|-|TRBV5-1|many
CASSSEGEPTTEAFF
TGCGCCAGCAGCTCGGAAGGGGAGCCGACGACTGAAGCTTTCTTT
>TRBJ2-2|TRBD1|TRBV12-3/TRBV12-4|few
CASSLGDRGHGELFF
TGTGCCAGCAGTTTGGGGGACAGGGGGCACGGGGAGCTGTTTTTT
>TRBJ2-3|-|TRBV12-3/TRBV12-4|many
CASSAVQGTQYF
TGTGCCAGCAGTGCGGTGCAGGGTACGCAGTATTTT
>TRBJ2-3|TRBD1|TRBV6-2/TRBV6-3|-
CASSYGGGQGTDTQYF
TGTGCCAGCAGTTACGGCGGAGGACAGGGCACAGATACGCAGTATTTT
>TRBJ1-2|-|TRBV5-1|many
CASSNVPLYGYTF
TGCGCCAGCAGCAACGTCCCGCTTTATGGCTACACCTTC
>TRBJ2-5|TRBD2|TRBV4-2|-
CASSQNPGTSHETQYF
TGTGCCAGCAGCCAAAACCCCGGGACTAGTCATGAGACCCAGTACTTC
>TRBJ2-3|TRBD1|TRBV18|-
CASSPRDRNTDTQYF
TGTGCCAGCTCACCAAGGGACAGGAACACAGATACGCAGTATTTT
>TRBJ1-6|-|TRBV5-1|-
CASTGTENSPLHF
TGCGCCAGCACCGGGACGGAAAATTCACCCCTCCACTTT
>TRBJ2-2|-|TRBV7-9|many
CASGPGELFF
TGTGCCAGCGGCCCCGGGGAGCTGTTTTTT
>TRBJ1-5|-|TRBV20-1|few
CSARREPNQPQHF
TGCAGTGCTCGCAGGGAGCCCAATCAGCCCCAGCATTTT
>TRBJ2-5|-|TRBV20-1|many
CSAWAGVQQTQYF
TGCAGTGCCTGGGCAGGGGTCCAGCAGACCCAGTACTTC
>TRBJ1-3|-|TRBV6-5|few
CASSFSTGTSGNTIYF
TGTGCCAGCAGTTTCAGCACAGGGACCTCTGGAAACACCATATATTTT
>TRBJ2-7|TRBD2|TRBV3-1|-
CASSQTSGGAPSSYEQYF
TGTGCCAGCAGCCAAACTAGCGGGGGGGCTCCCAGCTCCTACGAGCAGTACTTC
>TRBJ2-7|TRBD1|TRBV4-2|many
CASSQEGGPYEQYF
TGTGCCAGCAGCCAAGAAGGGGGCCCCTACGAGCAGTACTTC
>TRBJ1-3|-|TRBV7-9|-
CASSLLGGGLLSGNTIYF
TGTGCCAGCAGCTTGTTGGGTGGTGGTCTGCTCTCTGGAAACACCATATATTTT
>TRBJ2-5|-|TRBV4-3|many
CASSQGVSGAGGETQYF
TGCGCCAGCAGCCAAGGGGTGTCCGGGGCCGGCGGGGAGACCCAGTACTTC
>TRBJ2-5|TRBD2|TRBV25-1|many
CASSEGTLAGQQETQYF
TGTGCCAGCAGTGAGGGAACACTAGCGGGGCAACAAGAGACCCAGTACTTC
>TRBJ2-5|-|TRBV24-1|-
CADQGMAQETQYF
TGTGCCGACCAGGGAATGGCCCAAGAGACCCAGTACTTC
>TRBJ1-5|-|TRBV12-3/TRBV12-4|-
CASSLLYKGQPQHF
TGTGCCAGCAGTTTATTATACAAAGGGCAGCCCCAGCATTTT